One and the same sample provided the 22 T cell receptor beta chains below, sequenced in a study of Ad26.COV2.S vaccination and SARS-CoV-2 variants. The repertoire was sequenced with immunoSEQ multiplex PCR; TCRdb's copy has only in-frame clones and lacks some. Among about 680,000 clones listed, about 90% were seen once. The treatment was: roughly 19 received Ad26.COV2.S at low or high dose, single or two shots; about five received placebo; per-sample allocation not given. Repertoires come from day 63 after the first vaccine or placebo injection. Specimen: peripheral blood, collected in a trial of Ad26.COV2.S vaccine versus placebo. These receptors were collected from a person aged 18-65 years who received the Ad26.COV2.S COVID-19 vaccine or a placebo.

The chain recombines TRBV5-1 with TRBJ2-7, with D possibly TRBD1 on 5 matching bases. Per the germline V gene, CDR1 is SGHRS and CDR2 is YFSETQ. Deletions cut 0 bases from V and 1 base from J, with 14 bases between. The CDR3 totals 16 residues. This CDR3 is CASSLGTGSRSYEQYF. CDR3 DNA: TGCGCCAGCAGCTTGGGCACAGGTTCGAGGTCCTACGAGCAGTACTTC.

The V gene is TRBV7-6, the J gene TRBJ2-1; 7 bases match TRBD2. The length of the CDR3 is 16 residues. With 5 bases clipped from V and 7 bases from J, the junction kept 14 bases outside the gene matches. In germline, CDR1 is SGHVS, CDR2 FNYEAQ. CDR3 nucleotide sequence: TGTGCCAGCAGCGGCTCTAGCGGCTCCTTTACAAATGAGCAGTTCTTC. Translating it yields CASSGSSGSFTNEQFF.

CDR3 DNA sequence: TGTGCCAGCAGCCAAGGTATCAGTATTGGACAGAGCTCCTACGAGCAGTACTTC. It yields the protein CASSQGISIGQSSYEQYF. This chain joins TRBV4-2 and TRBJ2-7; D possibly corresponds to TRBD1 (6 bases). Trimming left V 1 base short and J 0 bases short, with 19 bases between. CDR1 and CDR2 (germline): LGHNA, YNFKEQ. The CDR3 is 18 residues long.

The genes are TRBV6-5 and TRBJ1-1; 8 bases are a match to TRBD1. The germline V gene has CDR1 MNHEY and CDR2 SVGAGI. The V gene end was trimmed by 0 bases and the J gene end by 4 bases; junction bases not matched to a gene: 4. The CDR3 loop spans 15 amino acids. This CDR3 reads CASSYSPGGATEAFF. The DNA for the CDR3 is TGTGCCAGCAGTTACTCCCCAGGGGGCGCCACTGAAGCTTTCTTT.

The gene calls are TRBV5-4 and TRBJ1-4; D unclear. Germline CDR1 reads SGHNT; CDR2 reads YYREEE (reference sequence). The CDR3 loop spans 15 amino acids. Trimming cost V 1 base and J 4 bases, with 11 bases left between them. Here the CDR3 reads CASSLRSEVNEKLFF. CDR3 bases: TGTGCCAGCAGCTTGCGGTCAGAGGTTAATGAAAAACTGTTTTTT.

This chain connects TRBV21-1 to TRBJ2-5; the D call in the table, TRBD1, was not verified against the DNA. TRBV21-1 is reported as a pseudogene. CDR3 length: 16 amino acids. Here the CDR3 reads CASSNRDRRKQETQYF. For the CDR3, the DNA is TGTGCCAGCAGCAACCGGGACAGGAGAAAACAAGAGACCCAGTACTTC.

The chain uses TRBV18 and TRBJ2-7; D remains unclear. The CDR3 runs to 13 residues. Per germline, CDR1 KGHSH and CDR2 LQKENI. Trimming stripped 6 bases from V and 3 bases from J, with 12 bases between. CDR3 in amino acids: CASSSTSYYEQYF. CDR3 in DNA: TGTGCCAGCTCGTCGACATCCTACTACGAGCAGTACTTC.

The chain links TRBV18 to TRBJ2-3; 9 bases fit TRBD2. Germline-derived CDR1 and CDR2 are KGHSH and LQKENI. Unmatched junction bases numbered 12, after V lost 6 bases and J lost 5 bases. The CDR3 runs 16 residues. This chain's CDR3 is CASSRLVAGVVDTQYF. Here the CDR3 DNA reads TGTGCCAGCTCGCGCCTCGTAGCGGGAGTGGTAGATACGCAGTATTTT.

The rearrangement links TRBV19 to TRBJ1-2; D gene uncertain. This CDR3 is built from 10 residues. The germline gives CDR1 LNHDA, CDR2 SQIVND (reference sequence). V lost 6 bases and J lost 8, with 7 bases in between. Here the CDR3 reads CASRGGGYTF. DNA for the CDR3: TGTGCCAGTAGGGGAGGAGGCTACACCTTC.

Concerning this clone: Different DNA sequences within this sample yield the same CDR3. The rearrangement uses TRBV10-3 and TRBJ2-2; unclear D gene. Germline V gene data show CDR1 as ENHRY and CDR2 as SYGVKD. The CDR3 length is 11 residues. V lost 6 bases and J 2 bases, leaving 1 base between the germline ends. The CDR3 here is CAISNTGELFF. CDR3 sequence (DNA): TGTGCCATCAGCAACACCGGGGAGCTGTTTTTT.

The genes are TRBV7-2 and TRBJ2-1; the D gene is possibly TRBD2 (6 bases). V gave up 1 base and J gave up 6 bases, with 16 bases separating them. This CDR3 has 16 residues. CDR1 is SGHTA and CDR2 is FQGNSA in the germline V gene. Written as DNA, the CDR3 is TGTGCCAGCAGCTTAGAGGGGACTTCGACTTTCAATGAGCAGTTCTTC. This translates into CASSLEGTSTFNEQFF.

The chain uses TRBV9 and TRBJ1-2; a possible D gene is TRBD1 (5 bases). Germline V lookup: CDR1 SGDLS, CDR2 YYNGEE. There are 15 residues in the CDR3. V was clipped by 3 bases and J by 4 bases, with 16 bases between them. CDR3 amino acids: CASSALLRGAYGYTF. The CDR3 nucleotides are TGTGCCAGCAGCGCTTTGCTAAGGGGCGCCTATGGCTACACCTTC.

In DNA, the CDR3 is TGTGCCAGCAGCTCAAAGGGACAGGCCGCCACAGATACGCAGTATTTT. It is translated as CASSSKGQAATDTQYF. This chain connects TRBV11-3 to TRBJ2-3; 8 bases match TRBD1. The CDR3 spans 16 residues. CDR1 is SGHNT, CDR2 YENEEA, per germline. After removal of 4 bases from V and 2 bases from J, the junction contained 8 bases not matched to a gene.

The chain has TRBV2 and TRBJ1-5; D gene uncertain. Deletions cut 4 bases from V and 4 bases from J, with 11 bases between. Per germline, CDR1 SNHLY and CDR2 FYNNEI. This CDR3 contains 14 residues. CDR3 amino acids: CASSGLTRNQPQHF. The CDR3 DNA sequence: TGTGCCAGCAGTGGTCTTACCCGAAATCAGCCCCAGCATTTT.

There are a few counts of this clone. The rearrangement uses TRBV5-6 and TRBJ1-2; D is perhaps TRBD1 (5 bases). Deletions cut 1 base from V and 4 bases from J, with 11 bases between. Germline V gene sequence: CDR1 SGHDT, CDR2 YYEEEE. CDR3 length equals 14 residues. The CDR3 nucleotides read TGTGCCAGCAGCTTGCTAAACAGGTTCTATGGCTACACCTTC. It is translated as CASSLLNRFYGYTF. The full variable domain, completed using reference TRBV5-6 and TRBJ1-2, is DAGVTQSPTHLIKTRGQQVTLRCSPKSGHDTVSWYQQALGQGPQFIFQYYEEEERQRGNFPDRFSGHQFPNYSSELNVNALLLGDSALYLCASSLLNRFYGYTFGSGTRLTVV.

The genes are TRBV5-1 and TRBJ2-1; D uncertain. V was clipped by 4 bases and J by 3 bases, with 2 bases between them. Germline assignment: CDR1 SGHRS and CDR2 YFSETQ. This CDR3 comprises 11 residues. The CDR3 spells CASSNYNEQFF. CDR3 in DNA: TGCGCCAGCAGCAACTACAATGAGCAGTTCTTC.

On this clone itself: Since no conserved phenylalanine or tryptophan closes the CDR3, a read error is the likely cause. No DNA is shown, since the ends of the CDR3 on it are uncertain; the CDR3 is the one TCRdb lists. This chain joins TRBV7-2 and TRBJ1-1. The CDR3 numbers 12 amino acids, ends counted. From germline, CDR1 is SGHTA and CDR2 FQGNSA. CDR3 in amino acids: CASSLDGAHATV.

This clone showed up just once. The CDR3 region has the DNA TGCAGCGTTACGGGACTCATAGCCAAAAACATTCAGTACTTC. This translates into CSVTGLIAKNIQYF. V and J are TRBV29-1 and TRBJ2-4; a weak D match, TRBD2 (6 bases). Deletions cut 5 bases from V and 0 bases from J, with 11 bases between. Germline values: CDR1 SQVTM, CDR2 ANQGSEA. The CDR3 has 14 residues.

The V and J genes are TRBV29-1 and TRBJ2-6; D is undetermined. The CDR3 runs to 13 residues. The germline CDR1 and CDR2 sequences are SQVTM and ANQGSEA. V lost 7 bases and J 2 bases, leaving 9 bases between the germline ends. As DNA, the CDR3 is TGCAGCGCTCGACTCCCTGGGGCCAACGTCCTGACTTTC. Translated: CSARLPGANVLTF. The entire variable domain, with the rest obtained from reference TRBV29-1 and TRBJ2-6, is as follows: SAVISQKPSRDICQRGTSLTIQCQVDSQVTMMFWYRQQPGQSLTLIATANQGSEATYESGFVIDKFPISRPNLTFSTLTVSNMSPEDSSIYLCSARLPGANVLTFGAGSRLTVL.

This chain joins TRBV18 and TRBJ2-2; D is undetermined. V was trimmed by 3 bases and J by 1 base, leaving 9 bases between them. Germline V gene data show CDR1 as KGHSH and CDR2 as LQKENI. The CDR3 has 15 amino acids. CDR3 bases: TGTGCCAGCTCACCCACAAGGGTGAACACCGGGGAGCTGTTTTTT. This sequence encodes CASSPTRVNTGELFF.

The rearrangement links TRBV6-6 to TRBJ2-7; 7 bases map to TRBD1. After removal of 6 bases from V and 7 bases from J, the junction contained 12 bases not matched to a gene. The CDR3 is made up of 14 amino acids. Looked up from germline, CDR1 is MNHNY and CDR2 is SVGAGI (reference sequence). CDR3: CASSPGTEALEQYF. As DNA, the CDR3 is TGTGCCAGCAGCCCCGGGACAGAAGCCCTTGAGCAGTACTTC.

V and J are TRBV27 and TRBJ1-5; TRBD1 matches 7 bases. Germline CDR1 reads MNHEY; CDR2 reads SMNVEV (reference sequence). V shed 3 bases, J shed 5 bases, and the junction held 7 bases outside the gene matches. This CDR3 has 15 amino acids. The CDR3 coding sequence is TGTGCCAGCAGTTTCGACAGGGATGGAGATCAGCCCCAGCATTTT. Translation: CASSFDRDGDQPQHF.